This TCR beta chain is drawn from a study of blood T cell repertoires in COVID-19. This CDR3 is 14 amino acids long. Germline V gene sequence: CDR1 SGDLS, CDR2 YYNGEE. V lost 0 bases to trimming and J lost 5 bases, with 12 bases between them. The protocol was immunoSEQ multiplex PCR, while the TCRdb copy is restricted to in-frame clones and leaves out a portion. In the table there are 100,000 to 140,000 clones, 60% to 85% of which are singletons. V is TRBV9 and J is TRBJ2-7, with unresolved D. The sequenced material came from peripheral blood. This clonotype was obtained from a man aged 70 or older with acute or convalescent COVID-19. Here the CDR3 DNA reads TGTGCCAGCAGCGTAGCTAGGTCAACAAACGAGCAGTACTTC. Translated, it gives CASSVARSTNEQYF.